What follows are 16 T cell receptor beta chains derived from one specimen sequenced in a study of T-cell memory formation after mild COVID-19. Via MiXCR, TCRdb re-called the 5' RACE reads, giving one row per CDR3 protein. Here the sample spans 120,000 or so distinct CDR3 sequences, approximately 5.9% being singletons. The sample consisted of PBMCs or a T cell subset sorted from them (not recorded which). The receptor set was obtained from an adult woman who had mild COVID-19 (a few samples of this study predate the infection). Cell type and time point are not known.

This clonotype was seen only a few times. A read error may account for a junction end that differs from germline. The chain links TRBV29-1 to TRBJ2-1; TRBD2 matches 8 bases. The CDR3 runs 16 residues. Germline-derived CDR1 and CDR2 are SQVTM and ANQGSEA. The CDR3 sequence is CSVEGATSGTYNEQFF. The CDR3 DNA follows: TGCAGCGTTGAAGGGGCCACTAGCGGAACCTATAATGAGCAGTTCTTC.

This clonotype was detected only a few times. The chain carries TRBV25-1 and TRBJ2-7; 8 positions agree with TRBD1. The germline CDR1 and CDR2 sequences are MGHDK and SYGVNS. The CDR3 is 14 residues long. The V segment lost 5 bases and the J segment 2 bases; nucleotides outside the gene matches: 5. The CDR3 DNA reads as TGTGCCAGCAGTCCCAGGGGGCTGGCCTACGAGCAGTACTTC. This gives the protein CASSPRGLAYEQYF.

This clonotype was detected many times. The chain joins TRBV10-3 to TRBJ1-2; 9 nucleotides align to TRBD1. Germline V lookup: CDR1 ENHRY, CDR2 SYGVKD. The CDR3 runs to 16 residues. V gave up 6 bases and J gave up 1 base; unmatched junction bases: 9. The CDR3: CAISRDRDTYNYGYTF. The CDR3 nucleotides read TGTGCCATCAGCCGGGACAGGGATACTTATAACTATGGCTACACCTTC.

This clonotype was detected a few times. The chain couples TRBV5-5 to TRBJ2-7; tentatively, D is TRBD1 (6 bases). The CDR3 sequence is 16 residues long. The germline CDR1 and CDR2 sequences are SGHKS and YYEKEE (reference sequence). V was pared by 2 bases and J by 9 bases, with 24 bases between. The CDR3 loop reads CASSLYQGLSGAGQYF. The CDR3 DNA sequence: TGTGCCAGCAGCTTATACCAGGGGCTCTCAGGGGCTGGGCAGTACTTC.

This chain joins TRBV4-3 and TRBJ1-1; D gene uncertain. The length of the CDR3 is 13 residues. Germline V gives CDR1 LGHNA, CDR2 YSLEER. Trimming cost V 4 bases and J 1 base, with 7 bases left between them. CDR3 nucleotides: TGCGCCAGCAGCCGAACATGGAACACTGAAGCTTTCTTT. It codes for CASSRTWNTEAFF.

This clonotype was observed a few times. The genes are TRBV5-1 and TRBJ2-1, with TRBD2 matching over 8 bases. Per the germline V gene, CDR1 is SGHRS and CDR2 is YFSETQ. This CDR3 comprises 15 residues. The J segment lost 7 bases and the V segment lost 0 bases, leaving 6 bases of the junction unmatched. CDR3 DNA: TGCGCCAGCAGCTTGGCCACTAGCGGTTTAAATGAGCAGTTCTTC. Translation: CASSLATSGLNEQFF.

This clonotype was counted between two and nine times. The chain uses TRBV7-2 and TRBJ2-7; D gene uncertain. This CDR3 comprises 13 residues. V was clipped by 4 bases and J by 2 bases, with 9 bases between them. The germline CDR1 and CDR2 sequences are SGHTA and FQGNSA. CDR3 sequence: CASSSRPPYEQYF. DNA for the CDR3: TGTGCCAGCAGCTCCCGCCCCCCCTACGAGCAGTACTTC.

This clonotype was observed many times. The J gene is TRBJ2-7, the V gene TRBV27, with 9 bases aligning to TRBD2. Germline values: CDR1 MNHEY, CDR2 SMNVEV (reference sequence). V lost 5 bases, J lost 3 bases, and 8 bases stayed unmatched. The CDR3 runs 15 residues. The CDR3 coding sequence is TGTGCCAGCAGTCCCTCGAGTAGCGGGAGCTACGAGCAGTACTTC. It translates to CASSPSSSGSYEQYF.

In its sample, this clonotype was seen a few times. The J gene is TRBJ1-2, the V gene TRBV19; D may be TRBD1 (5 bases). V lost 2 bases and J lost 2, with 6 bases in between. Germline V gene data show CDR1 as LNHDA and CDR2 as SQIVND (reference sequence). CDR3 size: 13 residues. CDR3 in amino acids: CASSIRGNYGYTF. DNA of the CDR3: TGTGCCAGTAGTATACGGGGGAACTATGGCTACACCTTC.

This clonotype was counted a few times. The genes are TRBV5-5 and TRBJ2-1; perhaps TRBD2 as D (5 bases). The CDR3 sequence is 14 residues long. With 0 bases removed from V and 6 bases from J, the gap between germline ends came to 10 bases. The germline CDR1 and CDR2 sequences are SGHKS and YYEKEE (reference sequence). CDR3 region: CASSLGVSANEQFF. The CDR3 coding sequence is TGTGCCAGCAGCTTGGGGGTTAGCGCCAATGAGCAGTTCTTC. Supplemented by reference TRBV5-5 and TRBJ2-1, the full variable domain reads DAGVTQSPTHLIKTRGQQVTLRCSPISGHKSVSWYQQVLGQGPQFIFQYYEKEERGRGNFPDRFSARQFPNYSSELNVNALLLGDSALYLCASSLGVSANEQFFGPGTRLTVL.

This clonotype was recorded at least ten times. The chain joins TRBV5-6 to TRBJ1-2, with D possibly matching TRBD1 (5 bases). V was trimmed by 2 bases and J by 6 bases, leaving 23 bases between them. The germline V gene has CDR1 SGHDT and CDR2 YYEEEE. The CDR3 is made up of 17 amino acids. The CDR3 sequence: CASSFGTTVLLTNGYTF. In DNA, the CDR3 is TGTGCCAGCAGCTTCGGGACGACAGTCTTATTAACTAATGGCTACACCTTC.

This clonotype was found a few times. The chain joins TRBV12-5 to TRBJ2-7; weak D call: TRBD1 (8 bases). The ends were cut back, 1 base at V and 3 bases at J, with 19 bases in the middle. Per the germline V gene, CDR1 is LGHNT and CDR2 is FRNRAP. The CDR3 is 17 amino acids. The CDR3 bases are TGTGCTAGTGGTTTGGCCAGGGGGGGACAGGCTGACTACGAGCAGTACTTC. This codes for CASGLARGGQADYEQYF.

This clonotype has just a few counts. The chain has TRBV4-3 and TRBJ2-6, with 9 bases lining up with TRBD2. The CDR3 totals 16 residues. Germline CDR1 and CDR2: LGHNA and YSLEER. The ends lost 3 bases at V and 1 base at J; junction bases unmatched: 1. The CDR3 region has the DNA TGCGCCAGCAGCCAGACTAGCGGTTCTGGGGCCAACGTCCTGACTTTC. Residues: CASSQTSGSGANVLTF.

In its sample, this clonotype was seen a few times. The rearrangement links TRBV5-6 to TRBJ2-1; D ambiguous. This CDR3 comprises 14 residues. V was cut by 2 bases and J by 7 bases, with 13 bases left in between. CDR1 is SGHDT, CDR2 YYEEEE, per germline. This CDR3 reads CASSFSLRSNEQFF. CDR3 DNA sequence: TGTGCCAGCAGCTTTAGCCTACGCTCGAATGAGCAGTTCTTC.

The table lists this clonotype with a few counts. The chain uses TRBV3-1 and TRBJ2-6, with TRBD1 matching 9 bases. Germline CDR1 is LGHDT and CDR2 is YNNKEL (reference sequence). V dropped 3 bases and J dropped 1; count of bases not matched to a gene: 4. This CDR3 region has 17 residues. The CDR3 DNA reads TGTGCCAGCAGCCACGGACAGGGGAGATCTGGGGCCAACGTCCTGACTTTC. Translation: CASSHGQGRSGANVLTF.

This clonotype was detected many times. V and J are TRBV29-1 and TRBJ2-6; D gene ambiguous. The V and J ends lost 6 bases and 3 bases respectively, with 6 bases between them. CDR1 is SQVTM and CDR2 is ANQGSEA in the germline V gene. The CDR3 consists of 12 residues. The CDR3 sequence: CSVGGGANVLTF. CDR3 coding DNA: TGCAGCGTCGGCGGTGGGGCCAACGTCCTGACTTTC.